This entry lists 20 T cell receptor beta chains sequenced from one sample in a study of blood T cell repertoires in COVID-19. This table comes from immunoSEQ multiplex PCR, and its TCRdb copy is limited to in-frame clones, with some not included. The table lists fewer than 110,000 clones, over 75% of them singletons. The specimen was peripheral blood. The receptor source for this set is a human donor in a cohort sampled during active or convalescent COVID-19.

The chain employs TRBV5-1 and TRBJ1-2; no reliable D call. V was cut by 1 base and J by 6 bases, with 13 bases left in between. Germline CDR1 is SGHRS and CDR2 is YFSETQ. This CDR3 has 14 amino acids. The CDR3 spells CASSLNPGLDGYTF. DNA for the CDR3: TGCGCCAGCAGCTTGAATCCAGGCTTGGATGGCTACACCTTC.

CDR3 amino acids: CASSVGTGRYEQYF. Here the CDR3 DNA reads TGTGCCAGCAGCGTAGGGACAGGACGCTACGAGCAGTACTTC. The V gene is TRBV9, the J gene TRBJ2-7, with 7 nucleotides matching TRBD1. Germline V gene data show CDR1 as SGDLS and CDR2 as YYNGEE. The V gene end was trimmed by 0 bases and the J gene end by 3 bases; junction bases not matched to a gene: 3. The CDR3 has 14 amino acids.

In nucleotides, the CDR3 is TGTGCCAGCAGATTAGGGGGGGAGGAACAGCCCCAGCATTTT. Protein product: CASRLGGEEQPQHF. The gene calls are TRBV6-6 and TRBJ1-5; D perhaps matches TRBD1 (6 bases). The length of the CDR3 is 14 residues. V was pared by 6 bases and J by 7 bases, with 16 bases between. Germline CDR1 MNHNY, CDR2 SVGAGI (reference sequence).

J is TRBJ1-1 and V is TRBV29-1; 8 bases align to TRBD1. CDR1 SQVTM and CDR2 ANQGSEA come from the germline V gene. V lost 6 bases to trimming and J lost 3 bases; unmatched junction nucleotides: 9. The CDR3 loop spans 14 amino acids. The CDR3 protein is CSVTPGGADTEAFF. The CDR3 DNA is TGCAGCGTCACCCCAGGGGGCGCGGACACTGAAGCTTTCTTT.

CDR3 loop: CASSDGGAQNTEAFF. CDR3 nucleotide sequence: TGTGCCAGCAGTGACGGTGGGGCCCAGAACACTGAAGCTTTCTTT. J is TRBJ1-1 and V is TRBV25-1, with D perhaps matching TRBD1 (5 bases). Per the germline V gene, CDR1 is MGHDK and CDR2 is SYGVNS. V lost 3 bases and J 1 base, leaving 12 bases between the germline ends. The CDR3 totals 15 residues.

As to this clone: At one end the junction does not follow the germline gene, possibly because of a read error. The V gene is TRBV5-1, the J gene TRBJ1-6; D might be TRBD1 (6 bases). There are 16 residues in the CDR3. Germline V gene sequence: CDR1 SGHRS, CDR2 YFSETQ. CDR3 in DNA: TGCGCCAGCAGCCCGGCACGGGACACCTACAATTCACCCCTCCACTTT. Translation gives CASSPARDTYNSPLHF.

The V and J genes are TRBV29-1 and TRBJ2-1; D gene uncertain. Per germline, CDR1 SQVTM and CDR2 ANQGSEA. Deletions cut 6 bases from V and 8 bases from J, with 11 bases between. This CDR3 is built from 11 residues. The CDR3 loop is CSVPRLHEQFF. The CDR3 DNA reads TGCAGCGTGCCCAGACTCCATGAGCAGTTCTTC.

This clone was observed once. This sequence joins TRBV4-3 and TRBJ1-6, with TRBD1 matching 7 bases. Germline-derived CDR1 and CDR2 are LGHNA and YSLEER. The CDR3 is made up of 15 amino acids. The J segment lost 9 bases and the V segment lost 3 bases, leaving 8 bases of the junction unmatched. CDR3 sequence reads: CASSQGRGAGSPLHF. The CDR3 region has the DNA TGCGCCAGCAGCCAGGGCAGGGGGGCCGGTTCACCCCTCCACTTT.

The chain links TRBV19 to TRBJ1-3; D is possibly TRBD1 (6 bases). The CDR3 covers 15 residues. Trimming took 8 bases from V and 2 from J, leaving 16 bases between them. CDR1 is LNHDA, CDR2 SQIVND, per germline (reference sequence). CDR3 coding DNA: TGTGCCAGTGACACAGGGATGATCCCTGGAAACACCATATATTTT. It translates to CASDTGMIPGNTIYF.

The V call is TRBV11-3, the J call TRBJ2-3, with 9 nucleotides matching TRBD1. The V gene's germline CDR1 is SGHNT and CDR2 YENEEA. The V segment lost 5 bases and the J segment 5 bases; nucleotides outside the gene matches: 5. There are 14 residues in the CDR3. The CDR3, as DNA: TGTGCCAGCAGCCCCGGGACAGGGTTAGATACGCAGTATTTT. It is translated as CASSPGTGLDTQYF.

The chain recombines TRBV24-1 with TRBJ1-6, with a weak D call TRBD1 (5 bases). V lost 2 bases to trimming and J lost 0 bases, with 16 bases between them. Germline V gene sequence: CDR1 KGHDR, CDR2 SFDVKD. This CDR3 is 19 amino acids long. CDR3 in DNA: TGTGCCACCAGTGATTGGGTTAGCAGGGATGTCTCCTATAATTCACCCCTCCACTTT. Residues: CATSDWVSRDVSYNSPLHF.

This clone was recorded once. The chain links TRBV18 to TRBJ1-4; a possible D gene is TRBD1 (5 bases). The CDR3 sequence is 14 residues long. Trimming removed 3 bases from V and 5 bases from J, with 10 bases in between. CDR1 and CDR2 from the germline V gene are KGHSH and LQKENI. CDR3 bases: TGTGCCAGCTCACCGGGGGGAAACAATGAAAAACTGTTTTTT. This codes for CASSPGGNNEKLFF.

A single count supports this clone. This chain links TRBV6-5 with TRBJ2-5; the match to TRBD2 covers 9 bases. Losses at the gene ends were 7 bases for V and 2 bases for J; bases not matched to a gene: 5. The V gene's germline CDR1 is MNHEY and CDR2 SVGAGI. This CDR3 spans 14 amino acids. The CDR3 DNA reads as TGTGCCAGCAAGCCCAGCGGGGGGCAAGAGACCCAGTACTTC. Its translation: CASKPSGGQETQYF.

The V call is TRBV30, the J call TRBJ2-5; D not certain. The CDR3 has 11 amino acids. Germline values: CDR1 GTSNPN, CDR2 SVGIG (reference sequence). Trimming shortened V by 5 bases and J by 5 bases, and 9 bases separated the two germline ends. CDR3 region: CAWVQLETQYF. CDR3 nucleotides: TGTGCCTGGGTGCAGTTGGAGACCCAGTACTTC.

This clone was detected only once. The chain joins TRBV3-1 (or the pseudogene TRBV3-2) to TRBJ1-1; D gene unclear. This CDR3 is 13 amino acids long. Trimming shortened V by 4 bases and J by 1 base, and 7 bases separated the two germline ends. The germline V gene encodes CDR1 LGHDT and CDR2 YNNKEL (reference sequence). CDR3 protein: CASSLSRNTEAFF. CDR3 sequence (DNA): TGTGCCAGCAGCCTATCCAGGAACACTGAAGCTTTCTTT.

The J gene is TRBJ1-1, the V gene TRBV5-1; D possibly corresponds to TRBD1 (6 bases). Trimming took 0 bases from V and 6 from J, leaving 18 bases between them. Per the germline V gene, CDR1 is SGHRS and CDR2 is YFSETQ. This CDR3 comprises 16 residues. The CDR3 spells CASSLVSAGANAEAFF. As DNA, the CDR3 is TGCGCCAGCAGCTTGGTATCGGCAGGGGCAAATGCTGAAGCTTTCTTT.

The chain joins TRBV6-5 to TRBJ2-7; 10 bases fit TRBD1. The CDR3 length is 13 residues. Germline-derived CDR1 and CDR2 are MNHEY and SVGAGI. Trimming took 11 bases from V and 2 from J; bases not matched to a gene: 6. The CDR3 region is CAAYGTGAYEQYF. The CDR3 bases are TGTGCCGCATACGGGACAGGGGCCTACGAGCAGTACTTC.

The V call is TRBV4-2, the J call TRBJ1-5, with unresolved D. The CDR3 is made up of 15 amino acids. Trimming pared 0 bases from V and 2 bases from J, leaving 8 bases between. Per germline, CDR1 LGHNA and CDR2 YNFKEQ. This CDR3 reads CASSQEDSGNQPQHF. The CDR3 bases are TGTGCCAGCAGCCAAGAGGACTCAGGCAATCAGCCCCAGCATTTT.

The chain's CDR3 is CASSLARGSETQYF. The CDR3 nucleotides read TGTGCCAGCAGCTTAGCTAGGGGGAGTGAGACCCAGTACTTC. This chain uses TRBV7-2 with TRBJ2-5, with D possibly being TRBD1 (6 bases). Germline V gene data show CDR1 as SGHTA and CDR2 as FQGNSA. There are 14 residues in the CDR3. V gave up 0 bases and J gave up 5 bases, with 10 bases separating them.

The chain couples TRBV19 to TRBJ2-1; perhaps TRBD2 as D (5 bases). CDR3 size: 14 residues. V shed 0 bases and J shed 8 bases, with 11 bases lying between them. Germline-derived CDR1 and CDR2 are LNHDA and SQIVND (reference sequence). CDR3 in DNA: TGTGCCAGTAGTATAGATCGACTAATGGATGAGCAGTTCTTC. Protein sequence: CASSIDRLMDEQFF.